This TCR beta chain was recovered during a study of T cells after posttransplantation cyclophosphamide. The study, taken as a whole, reports: Recipient CMV seropositivity and CMV reactivation strongly tracked TRB clonality.

About this clone itself: Its specificity is unknown.

Sequencing used immunoSEQ multiplex PCR; TCRdb keeps in-frame clones, though not all of them. Found here are about 42,000 clones, about 92% of them singletons; the top ten hold less than 2.5%. Germline trimming cut 2 bases from V and 3 bases from J; bases unmatched to any gene: 6. The germline gives CDR1 KGHSH, CDR2 LQKENI. The CDR3 is made up of 16 amino acids. Treatment was busulfan-fludarabine conditioning, a marrow graft, and cyclophosphamide on days +3 and +4. The receptor comes from a male patient aged 55 to 70 who received an allogeneic stem cell transplant from a related donor and was CMV-positive. Certain T cells may be donor cells from the graft. The rearrangement joins TRBV18 to TRBJ1-1; 10 bases map to TRBD1. Sequences were derived from PBMCs, sampled 55 to 70 days after allogeneic stem cell transplant with posttransplant cyclophosphamide. CDR3 sequence reads: CASSPFTGTGDTEAFF. The DNA for the CDR3 is TGTGCCAGCTCACCATTCACCGGGACAGGGGACACTGAAGCTTTCTTT.